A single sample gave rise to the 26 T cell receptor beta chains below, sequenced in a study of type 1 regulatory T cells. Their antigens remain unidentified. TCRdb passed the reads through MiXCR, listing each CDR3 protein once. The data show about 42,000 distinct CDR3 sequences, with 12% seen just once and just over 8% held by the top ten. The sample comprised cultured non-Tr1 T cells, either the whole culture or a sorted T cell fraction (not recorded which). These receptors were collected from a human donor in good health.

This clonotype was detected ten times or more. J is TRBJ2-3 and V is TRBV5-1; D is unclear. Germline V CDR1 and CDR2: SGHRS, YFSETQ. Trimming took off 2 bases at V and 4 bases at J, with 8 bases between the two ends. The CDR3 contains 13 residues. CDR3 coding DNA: TGCGCCAGCAGCTTCAATTTGGCAGATACGCAGTATTTT. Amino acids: CASSFNLADTQYF.

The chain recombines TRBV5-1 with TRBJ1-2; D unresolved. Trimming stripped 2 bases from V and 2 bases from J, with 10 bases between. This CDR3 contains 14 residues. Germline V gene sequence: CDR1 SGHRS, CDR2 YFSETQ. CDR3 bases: TGCGCCAGCAGCTTTCTGCCGGTAAACTATGGCTACACCTTC. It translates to CASSFLPVNYGYTF.

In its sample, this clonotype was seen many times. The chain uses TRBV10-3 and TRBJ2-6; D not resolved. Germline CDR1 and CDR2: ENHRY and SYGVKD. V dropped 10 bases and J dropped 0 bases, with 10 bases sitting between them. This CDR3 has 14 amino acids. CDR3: CATELLSGANVLTF. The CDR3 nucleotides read TGTGCCACCGAACTCCTCTCTGGGGCCAACGTCCTGACTTTC.

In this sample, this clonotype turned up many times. The CDR3 is CASSYLGLAGTEQYF. The CDR3 region has the DNA TGTGCCAGCAGCTACCTCGGACTAGCGGGAACCGAGCAGTACTTC. The chain couples TRBV7-2 to TRBJ2-7; 12 positions match TRBD2. With V trimmed by 4 bases and J by 6 bases, 7 bases remained unmatched. CDR1 is SGHTA, CDR2 FQGNSA, per germline. This CDR3 is 15 amino acids long.

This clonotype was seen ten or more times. As DNA, the CDR3 is TGTGCCAGCAGCGTAGCTACAGGGGGCTCGAACACTGAAGCTTTCTTT. Its protein is CASSVATGGSNTEAFF. The rearrangement uses TRBV9 and TRBJ1-1; 9 bases fit TRBD1. Looked up from germline, CDR1 is SGDLS and CDR2 is YYNGEE. CDR3 size: 16 residues. Losses at the gene ends were 0 bases for V and 1 base for J; bases not matched to a gene: 4.

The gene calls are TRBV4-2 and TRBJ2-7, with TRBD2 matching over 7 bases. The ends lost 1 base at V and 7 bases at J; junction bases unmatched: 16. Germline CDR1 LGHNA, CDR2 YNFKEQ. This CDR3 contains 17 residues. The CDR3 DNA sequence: TGTGCCAGCAGCCAAGGAGTTGGGAGCGGGATGATCGATGAGCAGTACTTC. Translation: CASSQGVGSGMIDEQYF.

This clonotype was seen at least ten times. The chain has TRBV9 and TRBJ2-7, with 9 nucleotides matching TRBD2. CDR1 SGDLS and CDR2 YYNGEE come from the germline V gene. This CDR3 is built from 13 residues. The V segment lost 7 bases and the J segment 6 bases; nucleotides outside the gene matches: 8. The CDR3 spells CASGAGGPSEQYF. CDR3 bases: TGTGCCAGCGGCGCGGGAGGGCCCTCCGAGCAGTACTTC. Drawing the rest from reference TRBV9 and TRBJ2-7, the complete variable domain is DSGVTQTPKHLITATGQRVTLRCSPRSGDLSVYWYQQSLDQGLQFLIQYYNGEERAKGNILERFSAQQFPDLHSELNLSSLELGDSALYFCASGAGGPSEQYFGPGTRLTVT.

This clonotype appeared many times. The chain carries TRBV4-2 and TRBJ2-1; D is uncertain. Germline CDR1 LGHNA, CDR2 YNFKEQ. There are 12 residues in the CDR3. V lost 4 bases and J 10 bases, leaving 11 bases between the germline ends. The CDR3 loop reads CASSPPAEEQFF. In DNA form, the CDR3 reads TGTGCCAGCAGCCCGCCGGCGGAGGAGCAGTTCTTC.

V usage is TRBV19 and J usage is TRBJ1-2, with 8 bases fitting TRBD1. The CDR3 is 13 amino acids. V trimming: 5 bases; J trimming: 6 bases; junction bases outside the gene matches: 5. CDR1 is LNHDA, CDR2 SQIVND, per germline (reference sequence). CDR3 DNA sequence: TGTGCCAGTAGTTCACAGGGGGGAAATGGCTACACCTTC. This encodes CASSSQGGNGYTF.

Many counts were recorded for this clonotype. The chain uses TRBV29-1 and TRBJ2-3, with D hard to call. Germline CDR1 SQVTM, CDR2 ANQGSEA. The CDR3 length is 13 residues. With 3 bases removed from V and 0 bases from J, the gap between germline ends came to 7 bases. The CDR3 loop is CSVEGKSTDTQYF. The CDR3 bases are TGCAGCGTTGAGGGCAAAAGCACAGATACGCAGTATTTT.

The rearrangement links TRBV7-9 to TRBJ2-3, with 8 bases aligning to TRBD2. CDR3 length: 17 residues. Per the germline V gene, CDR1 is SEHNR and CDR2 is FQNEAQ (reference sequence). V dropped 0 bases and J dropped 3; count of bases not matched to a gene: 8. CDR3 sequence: CASSLASGSHSTDTQYF. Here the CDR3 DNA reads TGTGCCAGCAGCTTAGCAAGCGGGAGTCATTCGACAGATACGCAGTATTTT. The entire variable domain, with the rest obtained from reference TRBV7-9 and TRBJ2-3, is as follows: DTGVSQNPRHKITKRGQNVTFRCDPISEHNRLYWYRQTLGQGPEFLTYFQNEAQLEKSRLLSDRFSAERPKGSFSTLEIQRTEQGDSAMYLCASSLASGSHSTDTQYFGPGTRLTVL.

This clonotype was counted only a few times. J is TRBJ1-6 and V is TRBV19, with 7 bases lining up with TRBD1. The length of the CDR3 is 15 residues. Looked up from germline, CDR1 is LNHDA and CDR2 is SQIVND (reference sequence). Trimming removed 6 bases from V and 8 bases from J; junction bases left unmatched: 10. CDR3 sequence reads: CASRGGDSRYSPLHF. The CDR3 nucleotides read TGTGCCAGTAGAGGCGGGGACAGTCGGTATTCACCCCTCCACTTT.

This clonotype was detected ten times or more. The CDR3 DNA reads TGCGCCAGCAGCCCGACTAGCGGAGCGGGGGCAGATACGCAGTATTTT. Translated, it gives CASSPTSGAGADTQYF. The genes are TRBV5-1 and TRBJ2-3; 9 nucleotides line up with TRBD2. V trimming: 4 bases; J trimming: 4 bases; junction bases outside the gene matches: 10. This CDR3 region has 16 residues. From germline, CDR1 is SGHRS and CDR2 YFSETQ.

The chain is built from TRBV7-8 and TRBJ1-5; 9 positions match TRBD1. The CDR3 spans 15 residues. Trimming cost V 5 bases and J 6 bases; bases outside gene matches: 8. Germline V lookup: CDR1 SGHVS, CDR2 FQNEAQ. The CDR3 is CASSRQGVITQPQHF. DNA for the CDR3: TGTGCCAGCAGCCGACAGGGGGTCATCACTCAGCCCCAGCATTTT.

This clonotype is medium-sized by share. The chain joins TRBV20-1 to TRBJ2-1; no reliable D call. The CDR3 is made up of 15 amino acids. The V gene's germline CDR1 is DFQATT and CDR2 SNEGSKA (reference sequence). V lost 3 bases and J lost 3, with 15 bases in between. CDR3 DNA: TGCAGTGCTAGTGACCAACCTGGTGGCTACAATGAGCAGTTCTTC. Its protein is CSASDQPGGYNEQFF.

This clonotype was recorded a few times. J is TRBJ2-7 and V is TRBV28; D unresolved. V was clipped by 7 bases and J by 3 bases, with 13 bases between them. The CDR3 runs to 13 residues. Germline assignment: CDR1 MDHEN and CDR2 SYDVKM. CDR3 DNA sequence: TGTGCCAGCACTCAGCAGCCCCTCTACGAGCAGTACTTC. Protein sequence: CASTQQPLYEQYF.

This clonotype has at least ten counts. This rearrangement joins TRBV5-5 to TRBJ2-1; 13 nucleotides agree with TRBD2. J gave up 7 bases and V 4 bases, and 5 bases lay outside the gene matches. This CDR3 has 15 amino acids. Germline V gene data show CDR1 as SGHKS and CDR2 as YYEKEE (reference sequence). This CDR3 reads CASSGGLAGENEQFF. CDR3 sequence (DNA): TGTGCCAGCAGCGGAGGACTAGCGGGAGAAAATGAGCAGTTCTTC.

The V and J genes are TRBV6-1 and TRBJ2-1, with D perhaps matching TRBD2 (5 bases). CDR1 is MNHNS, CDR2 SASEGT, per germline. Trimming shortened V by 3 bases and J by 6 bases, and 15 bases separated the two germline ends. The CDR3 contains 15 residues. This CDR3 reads CASSDQPVATNEQFF. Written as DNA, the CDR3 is TGTGCCAGCAGTGACCAACCGGTAGCGACCAATGAGCAGTTCTTC.

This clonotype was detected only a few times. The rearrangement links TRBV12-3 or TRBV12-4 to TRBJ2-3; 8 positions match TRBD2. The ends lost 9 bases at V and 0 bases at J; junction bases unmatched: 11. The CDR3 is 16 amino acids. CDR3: CASCTGGALSTDTQYF. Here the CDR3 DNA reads TGTGCCAGTTGCACCGGGGGGGCCCTAAGCACAGATACGCAGTATTTT.

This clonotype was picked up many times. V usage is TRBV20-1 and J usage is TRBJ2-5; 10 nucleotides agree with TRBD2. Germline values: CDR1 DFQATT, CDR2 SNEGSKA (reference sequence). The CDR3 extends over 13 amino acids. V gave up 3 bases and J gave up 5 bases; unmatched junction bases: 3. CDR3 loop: CSASPSGSETQYF. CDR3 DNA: TGCAGTGCTAGTCCTAGCGGGAGTGAGACCCAGTACTTC.

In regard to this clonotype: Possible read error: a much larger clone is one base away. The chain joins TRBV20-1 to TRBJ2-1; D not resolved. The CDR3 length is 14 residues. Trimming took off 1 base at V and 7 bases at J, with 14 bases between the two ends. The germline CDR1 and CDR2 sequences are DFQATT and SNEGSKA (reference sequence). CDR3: CSARAGEKRNEQFF. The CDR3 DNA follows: TGCAGTGCTAGAGCGGGCGAGAAAAGGAATGAGCAGTTCTTC.

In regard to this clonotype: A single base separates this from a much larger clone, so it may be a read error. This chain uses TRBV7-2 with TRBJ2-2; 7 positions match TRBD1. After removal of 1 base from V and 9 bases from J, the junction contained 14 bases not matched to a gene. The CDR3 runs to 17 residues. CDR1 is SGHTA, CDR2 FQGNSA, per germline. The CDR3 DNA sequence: TGTGCCAGCAGCTTAGGTTCGACAGGGAGCTTACCCCGGGAGCTGTTTTTT. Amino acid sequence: CASSLGSTGSLPRELFF.

The CDR3 is CASSLGSGRDQETQYF. CDR3 sequence (DNA): TGCGCCAGCAGCTTGGGGTCGGGGCGGGACCAAGAGACCCAGTACTTC. V gene TRBV5-1 combines with J gene TRBJ2-5; D could derive from TRBD1 or TRBD2 (5 bases each). From germline, CDR1 is SGHRS and CDR2 YFSETQ. Trimming pared 0 bases from V and 0 bases from J, leaving 12 bases between. This CDR3 has 16 residues.

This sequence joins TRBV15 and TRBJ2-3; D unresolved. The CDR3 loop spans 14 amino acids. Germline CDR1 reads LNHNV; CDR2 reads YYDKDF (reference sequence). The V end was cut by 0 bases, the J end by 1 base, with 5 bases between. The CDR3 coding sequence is TGTGCCACCAGCAGAGAACTGGGCACAGATACGCAGTATTTT. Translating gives CATSRELGTDTQYF. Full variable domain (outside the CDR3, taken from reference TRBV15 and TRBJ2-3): DAMVIQNPRYQVTQFGKPVTLSCSQTLNHNVMYWYQQKSSQAPKLLFHYYDKDFNNEADTPDNFQSRRPNTSFCFLDIRSPGLGDTAMYLCATSRELGTDTQYFGPGTRLTVL.

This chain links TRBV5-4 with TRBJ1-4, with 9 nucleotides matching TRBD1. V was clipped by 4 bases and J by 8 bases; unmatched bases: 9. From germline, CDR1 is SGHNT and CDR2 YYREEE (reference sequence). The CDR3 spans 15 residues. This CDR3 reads CASSARDRVSEKLFF. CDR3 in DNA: TGTGCCAGCAGCGCCCGGGACAGGGTTTCCGAAAAACTGTTTTTT.

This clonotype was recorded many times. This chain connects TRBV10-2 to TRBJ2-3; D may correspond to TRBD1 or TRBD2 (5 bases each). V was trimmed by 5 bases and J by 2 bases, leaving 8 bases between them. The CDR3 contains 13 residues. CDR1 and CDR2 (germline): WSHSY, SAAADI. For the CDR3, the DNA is TGCGCCAGCAGTTGGGACCTCACAGATACGCAGTATTTT. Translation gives CASSWDLTDTQYF.